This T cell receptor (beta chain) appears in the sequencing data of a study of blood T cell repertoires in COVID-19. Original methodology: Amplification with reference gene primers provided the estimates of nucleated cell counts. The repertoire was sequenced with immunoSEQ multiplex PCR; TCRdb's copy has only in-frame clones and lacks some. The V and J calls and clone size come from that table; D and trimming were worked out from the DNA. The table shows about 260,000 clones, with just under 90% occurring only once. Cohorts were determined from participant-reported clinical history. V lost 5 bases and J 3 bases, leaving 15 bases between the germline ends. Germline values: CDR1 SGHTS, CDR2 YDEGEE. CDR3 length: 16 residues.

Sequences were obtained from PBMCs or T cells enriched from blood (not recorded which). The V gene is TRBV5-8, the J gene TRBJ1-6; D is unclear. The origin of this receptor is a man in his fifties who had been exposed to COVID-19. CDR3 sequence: CASRPLHKNYNSPLHF. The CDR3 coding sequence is TGTGCCAGCAGACCGTTACACAAGAACTATAATTCACCCCTCCACTTT.